This paragraph covers one T cell receptor (beta chain) sequence. In germline, CDR1 is MNHEY, CDR2 SMNVEV (reference sequence). The CDR3 totals 11 residues. Trimming left V 4 bases short and J 11 bases short, with 9 bases between. The sample is drawn from a study of beta chain features in type 1 diabetes. Every isolated RNA sample was fully reverse transcribed, so sequencing captured expressed TCRB transcripts. Assay used: immunoSEQ multiplex PCR; TCRdb lists only in-frame clones, some missing. The table shows just over 600,000 clones, with about a sixth occurring only once. This chain joins TRBV27 and TRBJ2-4; D is ambiguous. Sequenced input: naive CD4+ T cells from blood. The clonotype comes from a man aged 18 to 30 in good health. This chain's CDR3 is CASSSGLVQYF. CDR3 coding DNA: TGTGCCAGCAGTTCTGGGTTGGTTCAGTACTTC.